The entry that follows covers one TCR beta chain sequence. This sample is part of a study of shared clonotypes between healthy human individuals. TCRdb's copy holds only in-frame clones and misses some; the assay was immunoSEQ multiplex PCR. The sample lists 2 million to 2.5 million clones; over 90% were seen once. The CDR3 loop spans 15 amino acids. Germline V gene lookup returns CDR1 MNHEY and CDR2 SVGAGI. V trimming: 6 bases; J trimming: 2 bases; junction bases outside the gene matches: 7. V is TRBV6-5 and J is TRBJ1-2, with 9 bases aligning to TRBD1. The source is a man in his late teens or twenties in good health. Some clones in this sample may be carry-over from other donors' samples. Input material: naive CD4+ T cells from PBMCs. Subset specified: CD45RA+ positively selected. In nucleotides, the CDR3 is TGTGCCAGCAGGAGGACAGGGGACGGGAACTATGGCTACACCTTC. The encoded protein is CASRRTGDGNYGYTF.